These 22 T cell receptor beta chains were all obtained from the same sample, sequenced in a study of control samples from healthy donors and cancer patients. Generated by immunoSEQ multiplex PCR, the TCRdb table keeps only in-frame clones and is missing some. The data contain around 180,000 clones, around 88% of them singletons. The specimen was blood. The source is a young woman in good health.

The chain links TRBV5-6 to TRBJ2-7, with D possibly being TRBD2 (5 bases). The CDR3 has 14 residues. Trimming shortened V by 1 base and J by 6 bases, and 14 bases separated the two germline ends. Germline assignment: CDR1 SGHDT and CDR2 YYEEEE. The CDR3 region is CASSLFRGKREQYV. Here the CDR3 DNA reads TGTGCCAGCAGCTTGTTTAGAGGGAAGCGCGAGCAGTACGTC.

The gene calls are TRBV3-1 (or the pseudogene TRBV3-2) and TRBJ2-7; unclear D gene. Trimming removed 0 bases from V and 2 bases from J, with 5 bases in between. The germline CDR1 and CDR2 sequences are LGHDT and YNNKEL (reference sequence). The CDR3 length is 13 residues. CDR3 residues: CASSQDQAYEQYF. CDR3 bases: TGTGCCAGCAGCCAAGATCAGGCCTACGAGCAGTACTTC.

J is TRBJ1-2 and V is TRBV10-2; D is perhaps TRBD1 (5 bases). Germline V CDR1 and CDR2: WSHSY, SAAADI. The CDR3 length is 11 residues. V lost 10 bases to trimming and J lost 8 bases, with 14 bases between them. CDR3 loop: CATGNPGGYTF. As DNA, the CDR3 is TGCGCCACCGGGAATCCAGGGGGCTACACCTTC.

The chain employs TRBV10-3 and TRBJ2-5; the D is unclear. This CDR3 region has 12 residues. The V end lost 5 bases, the J end lost 1 base, and 5 bases lay between the germline ends. Germline CDR1 reads ENHRY; CDR2 reads SYGVKD. CDR3 amino acids: CAISSTQETQYF. The DNA for the CDR3 is TGTGCCATCAGTAGTACCCAAGAGACCCAGTACTTC.

V usage is TRBV2 and J usage is TRBJ1-5, with D possibly TRBD1 on 5 matching bases. V lost 6 bases to trimming and J lost 5 bases, with 14 bases between them. Germline V lookup: CDR1 SNHLY, CDR2 FYNNEI. The CDR3 has 14 amino acids. The CDR3, as DNA: TGTGCCAGCAGCGCCGACAGAAACGATCAGCCCCAGCATTTT. Its translation: CASSADRNDQPQHF.

The chain carries TRBV9 and TRBJ2-3; the D gene is possibly TRBD2 (5 bases). Germline CDR1 SGDLS, CDR2 YYNGEE. The CDR3 runs 16 residues. Deletions cut 1 base from V and 2 bases from J, with 14 bases between. CDR3 sequence: CASSVWTGLSTDTQYF. Here the CDR3 DNA reads TGTGCCAGCAGCGTATGGACTGGACTGTCCACAGATACGCAGTATTTT.

The chain carries TRBV24-1 and TRBJ2-5; D is unclear. This CDR3 spans 15 amino acids. Germline CDR1 reads KGHDR; CDR2 reads SFDVKD. V was shortened by 3 bases and J by 3 bases, with 13 bases between the two germline ends. The CDR3 DNA follows: TGTGCCACCAGTGATCCGGGTGAGGCCGAAGAGACCCAGTACTTC. It specifies CATSDPGEAEETQYF.

The genes are TRBV1 and TRBJ2-1; the table's D call TRBD2 went unverified against the DNA. TRBV1 is described as a pseudogene. The CDR3 has 16 amino acids. The CDR3 DNA is TGCACCAGCAGCCAAGGCGGCGGGGCGGCCTACAATGAGCAGTTCTTC. It yields the protein CTSSQGGGAAYNEQFF.

The CDR3 coding sequence is TGTGCCAGCAGCTTGGGACCGTGGGCGGACTCCTACGAGCAGTACGTC. Its protein is CASSLGPWADSYEQYV. The chain employs TRBV5-4 and TRBJ2-7; D is uncertain. The CDR3 consists of 16 residues. V was pared by 0 bases and J by 0 bases, with 13 bases between. From germline, CDR1 is SGHNT and CDR2 YYREEE (reference sequence).

The chain links TRBV28 to TRBJ2-3, with 7 bases that match TRBD1. Looked up from germline, CDR1 is MDHEN and CDR2 is SYDVKM. The V and J ends lost 8 bases and 3 bases, in that order; junction bases with no gene match: 8. This CDR3 comprises 14 residues. CDR3 bases: TGTGCCAGCTGTGGGGCGACAGGGACAGATACGCAGTATTTT. Its translation is CASCGATGTDTQYF.

The chain joins TRBV24-1 to TRBJ2-7; 7 nucleotides line up with TRBD1. The V gene's germline CDR1 is KGHDR and CDR2 SFDVKD. After removal of 4 bases from V and 4 bases from J, the junction contained 6 bases not matched to a gene. This CDR3 has 14 residues. CDR3 amino acids: CATSDPDRPYEQYF. The CDR3 DNA follows: TGTGCCACCAGTGACCCGGACAGGCCGTACGAGCAGTACTTC.

This clone was detected only a few times. The chain recombines TRBV10-3 with TRBJ1-1; 10 nucleotides line up with TRBD1. The J segment lost 4 bases and the V segment lost 6 bases, leaving 2 bases of the junction unmatched. CDR1 is ENHRY and CDR2 is SYGVKD in the germline V gene. The length of the CDR3 is 13 residues. CDR3 bases: TGTGCCATCAGGGGACAGGGGACCACTGAAGCTTTCTTT. It translates to CAIRGQGTTEAFF.

This chain uses TRBV11-2 with TRBJ2-1, with D maybe TRBD1 (6 bases). Germline V CDR1 and CDR2: SGHAT, FQNNGV. The ends were cut back, 5 bases at V and 10 bases at J, with 18 bases in the middle. This CDR3 contains 14 residues. In DNA, the CDR3 is TGTGCCAGCAGCCAGGGGCGCGTCCAACAGGAGCAGTTCTTC. It specifies CASSQGRVQQEQFF. The full variable domain, its missing parts supplied by reference TRBV11-2 and TRBJ2-1, is EAGVAQSPRYKIIEKRQSVAFWCNPISGHATLYWYQQILGQGPKLLIQFQNNGVVDDSQLPKDRFSAERLKGVDSTLKIQPAKLEDSAVYLCASSQGRVQQEQFFGPGTRLTVL.

This clone is a singleton in its sample. The V gene is TRBV30, the J gene TRBJ1-1; 8 nucleotides agree with TRBD1. Germline CDR1 GTSNPN, CDR2 SVGIG (reference sequence). The J segment lost 5 bases and the V segment lost 1 base, leaving 3 bases of the junction unmatched. The CDR3 has 13 amino acids. The CDR3 DNA reads TGTGCCTGGAGTGGACAGGGGTGGACTGAAGCTTTCTTT. Translated: CAWSGQGWTEAFF.

The chain carries TRBV5-4 and TRBJ2-3; TRBD2 matches at 10 bases. Losses at the gene ends were 4 bases for V and 8 bases for J; bases not matched to a gene: 10. The germline V gene encodes CDR1 SGHNT and CDR2 YYREEE (reference sequence). The CDR3 has 15 residues. CDR3 protein: CASSPEAGGSSTQYF. In DNA, the CDR3 is TGTGCCAGCAGCCCCGAAGCGGGAGGGTCGAGTACGCAGTATTTT.

The chain recombines TRBV12-3 or TRBV12-4 with TRBJ2-1; maybe TRBD2 (5 bases). V shed 6 bases and J shed 10 bases, with 13 bases lying between them. The CDR3 totals 12 residues. CDR3 DNA sequence: TGTGCCAGCAGCTTTCTAGCTCACGAGCAGTTCTTC. Translated, it gives CASSFLAHEQFF.

In its sample, this clone was seen once. This chain uses TRBV7-8 with TRBJ2-5, with 7 positions matching TRBD2. This CDR3 is built from 15 residues. The germline V gene encodes CDR1 SGHVS and CDR2 FQNEAQ. Trimming removed 0 bases from V and 6 bases from J; junction bases left unmatched: 7. The CDR3: CASSLAGRARQTQYF. CDR3 bases: TGTGCCAGCAGCTTAGCGGGGAGGGCCCGGCAGACCCAGTACTTC.

The rearrangement uses TRBV27 and TRBJ2-7, with D uncertain. The CDR3 length is 12 residues. V shed 0 bases and J shed 7 bases, with 7 bases lying between them. Germline V gene sequence: CDR1 MNHEY, CDR2 SMNVEV (reference sequence). The DNA of the CDR3 is TGTGCCAGCAGTTTATCGGGGTGGGAGCAGTACTTC. It encodes CASSLSGWEQYF.

The chain carries TRBV28 and TRBJ1-2; TRBD1 matches at 7 bases. J lost 0 bases, V lost 6 bases, and 7 bases had no gene match. Germline lookup yields CDR1 MDHEN and CDR2 SYDVKM. CDR3 size: 15 residues. The CDR3 spells CASSPPGQANYGYTF. The CDR3 region has the DNA TGTGCCAGCAGCCCACCCGGACAGGCTAACTATGGCTACACCTTC.

This chain links TRBV9 with TRBJ2-6; 9 bases are shared with TRBD2. V lost 4 bases and J lost 1; bases outside the gene matches: 6. CDR1 and CDR2 from the germline V gene are SGDLS and YYNGEE. This CDR3 is 17 amino acids long. Here the CDR3 reads CASSYSGSLSGANVLTF. The CDR3 region has the DNA TGTGCCAGCAGCTATAGCGGGAGCTTGTCTGGGGCCAACGTCCTGACTTTC.

Notes on this clone: Other DNA sequences in this sample translate to the same CDR3. This chain joins TRBV9 and TRBJ2-3; 7 nucleotides agree with TRBD1. CDR1 and CDR2 from the germline V gene are SGDLS and YYNGEE. The CDR3 consists of 15 residues. After removal of 0 bases from V and 2 bases from J, the junction contained 3 bases not matched to a gene. CDR3 residues: CASSVVGGNTDTQYF. The CDR3 DNA is TGTGCCAGCAGCGTAGTAGGGGGCAACACAGATACGCAGTATTTT.

The chain is built from TRBV27 and TRBJ2-3; weak D call: TRBD2 (5 bases). Trimming left V 4 bases short and J 2 bases short, with 16 bases between. CDR1 is MNHEY, CDR2 SMNVEV, per germline (reference sequence). The CDR3 is 16 residues long. The CDR3 loop is CASSSLGDPYTDTQYF. In DNA, the CDR3 is TGTGCCAGCAGTTCCCTGGGAGACCCATACACAGATACGCAGTATTTT.